The text below deals with one T cell receptor (beta chain). Antigen: not known. This specimen belongs to a study of T cells expressing NK-cell markers. Turning to the study itself: Investigators obtained TCR beta repertoires from sorted CD3+CD56+NKG2C+, CD3+CD56+NKG2C- and CD3+CD56-NKG2C+ T cells. Serological testing identified seven of the eight sequenced donors as HCMV-seropositive and one as seronegative. Overall study findings and caveats: The CD3+CD56-NKG2C+ fraction was also led by these clonotypes in a few donors.

From its re-call of the 5' RACE reads, TCRdb lists each CDR3 protein once, without DNA. The sample data list 300,000 or so distinct CDR3 sequences. In germline, CDR1 is SGHTA, CDR2 FQGNSA. The CDR3 sequence is 14 residues long. Material for sequencing was blood T cells: a sorted CD56 or NKG2C T cell subset, CD4+ or CD8+ T cells, or bulk PBMC T cells (not recorded which). The clonotype originates from a woman between 18 and 75 years old in good health. V is TRBV7-2 and J is TRBJ2-7. CDR3 in amino acids: CASSRTHASYEQYF.